Included here is one TCR beta chain sequence, with context. The entry originates in a study of blood T cell repertoires in COVID-19. The wider study: COVID-19 samples collected from the United States, Italy and Spain covered acute and convalescent phases.

Germline V gene lookup returns CDR1 SQVTM and CDR2 ANQGSEA. The J segment lost 7 bases and the V segment lost 5 bases, leaving 5 bases of the junction unmatched. The CDR3 consists of 13 residues. In the authors' workflow: Estimation of nucleated cell counts relied on the amplification of reference gene primers. The data were produced by immunoSEQ multiplex PCR, yet TCRdb's version contains in-frame clones alone and is incomplete. Clone size and the V and J calls come from that table; the DNA yielded D and trimming. The sample shows tens of thousands of clones, approximately 80% of them seen only once.

This clonotype was obtained from a human donor with acute or convalescent COVID-19. The donor label of this sample is uncertain. V usage is TRBV29-1 and J usage is TRBJ1-4; 9 positions match TRBD1. The sample comprised peripheral blood. CDR3 bases: TGCAGCGTTTTAGACAGGGGGACTGAAAAACTGTTTTTT. Its translation: CSVLDRGTEKLFF.